The TCR beta chain under discussion was sequenced for a study of blood T cell repertoires in COVID-19. For the study at large: Whether acute or convalescent, the COVID-19 samples came from the United States, Italy and Spain. T cells, B-cell-depleted T cells, or PBMCs provided the cDNA or gDNA that served as material.

CDR1 LGHNA and CDR2 YSLEER come from the germline V gene. The CDR3 totals 14 residues. The ends were cut back, 1 base at V and 3 bases at J, with 10 bases in the middle. In the authors' methods: For nucleated cells, counts were estimated from reference gene primer amplification. The repertoire was sequenced with immunoSEQ multiplex PCR; TCRdb's copy has only in-frame clones and lacks some. V and J calls and clone size come straight from that table; D and trimming were deduced from the DNA. The sample contains 150,000 or so clones, around 89% of which appear only once. Seattle cases were enrolled at active infection and followed longitudinally.

The origin of this receptor is a young man with COVID-19, enrolled during active disease. The rearrangement uses TRBV4-3 and TRBJ2-7; the D gene is possibly TRBD2 (5 bases). Sequencing used peripheral blood. The CDR3 loop reads CASSQAVEDYEQYF. CDR3 nucleotides: TGCGCCAGCAGCCAAGCGGTGGAGGACTACGAGCAGTACTTC.